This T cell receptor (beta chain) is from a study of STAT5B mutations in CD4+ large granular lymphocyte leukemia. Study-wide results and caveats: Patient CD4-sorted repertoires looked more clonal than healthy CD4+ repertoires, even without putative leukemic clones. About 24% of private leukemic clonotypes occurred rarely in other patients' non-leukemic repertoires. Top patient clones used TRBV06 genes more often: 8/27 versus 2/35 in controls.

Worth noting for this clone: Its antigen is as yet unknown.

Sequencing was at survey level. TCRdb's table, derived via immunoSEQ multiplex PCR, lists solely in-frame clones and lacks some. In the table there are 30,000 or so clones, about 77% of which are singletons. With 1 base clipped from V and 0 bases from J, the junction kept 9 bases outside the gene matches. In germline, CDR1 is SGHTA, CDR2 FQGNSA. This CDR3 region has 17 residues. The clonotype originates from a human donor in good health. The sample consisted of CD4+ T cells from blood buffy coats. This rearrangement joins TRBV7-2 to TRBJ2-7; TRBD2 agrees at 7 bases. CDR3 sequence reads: CASSLGRSGHSSYEQYF. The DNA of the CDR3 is TGTGCCAGCAGCTTAGGACGTAGCGGGCACTCCTCCTACGAGCAGTACTTC.